This T cell receptor beta chain was recorded in a study of blood T cell repertoires in COVID-19. Study in general: Researchers got acute and convalescent COVID-19 samples from the United States, Italy and Spain. Nucleic acid was either cDNA or gDNA, and it came from T cells, B-cell-depleted T cells, or PBMCs.

The CDR3 sequence is 14 residues long. V lost 2 bases to trimming and J lost 2 bases, with 7 bases between them. From germline, CDR1 is SGHRS and CDR2 YFSETQ. As processed by the authors: Amplification of reference gene primers was used by the study to estimate nucleated cell counts. Assay used: immunoSEQ multiplex PCR; TCRdb lists only in-frame clones, some missing. The V and J calls and the clone size are those of that table, but D and trimming were determined from the DNA. The sample shows approximately 120,000 clones, around four fifths of them seen only once. The specimen sequenced was peripheral blood. This receptor was identified in a man in his 60s with acute or convalescent COVID-19. The chain has TRBV5-1 and TRBJ1-4; TRBD1 is a possible D gene (6 bases). In nucleotides, the CDR3 is TGCGCCAGCAGCTTTCAGGGGACTAATGAAAAACTGTTTTTT. Amino acids: CASSFQGTNEKLFF.